This T cell receptor beta chain is from a study of T-cell memory formation after mild COVID-19 (dated by TCRdb to about 2021). Context from the whole study: TCR sequence clusters from the two donors were largely donor specific. In a couple of donors, T-cell clones that expanded and contracted after mild COVID-19 were tracked by sequencing TCRalpha and TCRbeta repertoires over time. Two young, previously healthy adult volunteers made up the cohort, one male and one female.

TCRdb names Illumina NovaSeq 6000 as the instrument used. TCRalpha and TCRbeta cDNA libraries were constructed by 5'RACE with constant-segment primers, with sample barcodes and unique molecular identifiers being introduced. RNA was extracted from every sample with Trizol reagent. Libraries were amplified in two PCR steps, with a second sample barcode and Illumina TruSeq adapters added in the second step. Libraries were sequenced on an Illumina NovaSeq with 2 x 150 bp paired-end reads. Per the authors' processing: Reads were demultiplexed and collapsed into UMI-guided consensus sequences with migec v1.2.7. With mixcr v2.1.11, UMI consensuses were aligned to TRA and TRB V and J templates and assembled into clonotypes. Clonotypes were classified as expanded or contracted when called significant by both edgeR and NoisET, with noise models trained on biological replicates. For edgeR calls, the thresholds were a false discovery rate-adjusted p below 0.01 and a log2 fold-change of 1. As an exploratory analysis of dynamics, max-normalized trajectories of the 1000 most abundant clonotypes were examined with PCA combined with hierarchical clustering. The CD4 or CD8 phenotype of responding clones was assigned using the separately sequenced CD4+ and CD8+ repertoires. TCRdb ran its own pipeline on the public reads, namely fastp trimming at Q25 and MiXCR clone calling, and kept in-frame beta chains. Each entry merges the rows of one CDR3 protein and shows their most common DNA and genes. The V and J calls were not made by the authors but by TCRdb's processing. The table for this sample lists roughly 250,000 distinct CDR3 sequences; roughly 15% of them were counted only once. The ten largest clones represent approximately 3.5% of the sample.

Concerning this clonotype itself: No antigen is known for it. Nothing much larger sits one base from this clone, and base qualities are not available.

Study-level results and caveats: SARS-CoV-2 specificity was not confirmed for the second-wave clones peaking on day 37. Some responding clones were detected in pre-infection memory, suggesting pre-existing cross-reactive memory T cells joined the SARS-CoV-2 response. Contracting CD4+ clones were found mainly in CM and EM memory subsets, while CD8+ clones were enriched in EMRA. Balanced CD4/CD8 phenotypes were observed for clones contracting from day 15 to 85, whereas a bias towards CD4+ was observed for a second wave of clones expanding from day 15 to 37. The study covered only a couple of mild cases, and larger cohorts including severe cases with pre-infection samples were considered necessary.

PBMCs were isolated by Ficoll-Paque density gradient centrifugation. The sample consisted of PBMCs or a T cell subset sorted from them (not recorded which). The clonotype originates from a man aged 18 to 30 who had mild COVID-19 (a few samples of this study predate the infection). The sample titles of this study are shuffled in the database, so cell type and time point are left out; the donor was told from shared clones.

The CDR3 protein is CSVGDRQETQYF. The DNA sequence is given as TGCAGCGTTGGCGATCGCCAAGAGACCCAGTACTTC. Recombination linked TRBV29-1 to TRBJ2-5, with no confident D gene call. The CDR3, from cysteine to phenylalanine, totals 12 residues. Solely the CDR3 DNA is kept, with 36 bases framed from the first base. From a lookup of the germline V gene, CDR1 and CDR2 are SQVTM and ANQGSEA. Relative to germline, V is 4 bases shorter and J is 1 base shorter, with 7 bases between their ends.